The T cell receptor (beta chain) described here comes from a study of T cell responses to AZD1222 COVID-19 vaccine. Study-wide results and caveats: After two AZD1222 doses, spike-specific TCR breadth and depth rose versus day 0. Baseline testing showed seropositivity in only five or six AZD1222 recipients. The repertoires were collected only after the peak T cell response.

About this clone itself: Its antigen is unknown. An end of the junction does not agree with germline; a read error may underlie this.

Germline CDR1 reads MNHNY; CDR2 reads SVGAGI (reference sequence). The CDR3 has 13 residues. Only in-frame clones appear in the TCRdb table, and some are missing; sequencing was by immunoSEQ multiplex PCR. The data contain tens of thousands of clones, around 87% of them singletons. The chain recombines TRBV6-6 with TRBJ2-7; D unresolved. The sequences come from peripheral blood, collected on day 0 of AZD1222 vaccination. This clonotype was sampled from an adult in good health. CDR3 sequence reads: CVSSWTKLTEQYF. For the CDR3, the DNA is TGTGTCAGCAGTTGGACCAAACTAACCGAGCAGTACTTC.